The present T cell receptor (beta chain) was sequenced within a study of regulatory T cells in long-lasting Graves disease. As for the study in general: Patients met the persistent Graves' disease definition after over 5 years of antithyroid drugs with positive TSH receptor antibodies.

Described time point: persistent/refractory GD, antithyroid drugs over 5 years with positive TRAb. The TCR library was prepared using RNA isolated from PBMCs. This clonotype was seen at least ten times. The antigen remains undetermined. The CDR3 consists of 13 residues. Per the germline V gene, CDR1 is SNHLY and CDR2 is FYNNEI. V lost 4 bases to trimming and J lost 6 bases, with 12 bases between them. Study-level points and caveats: TRBV28 was favored in persistent disease, as were TRBJ1-2 and TRBJ2-5.

CDR3-region Arm-PCR and iRepertoire HTBI primers produced the TCR beta libraries. MiXCR, applied by TCRdb to the multiplex PCR reads, yields one record per CDR3 protein. Of roughly 400,000 distinct CDR3 sequences listed, around 20% are singletons. The origin of this receptor is a female donor with Graves disease. V gene TRBV2 combines with J gene TRBJ1-2; the D is unclear. The specimen was peripheral blood mononuclear cells (PBMCs), collected when the disease was refractory, from a patient treated with antithyroid drugs. CDR3 sequence: CASSVDPMDGYTF. The CDR3 nucleotides read TGTGCCAGCAGTGTAGACCCCATGGATGGCTACACCTTC.